This entry concerns a single TCR beta chain. Assay used: immunoSEQ multiplex PCR; TCRdb lists only in-frame clones, some missing. The table shows some 150,000 clones, with 80% to 85% occurring only once. The length of the CDR3 is 15 residues. Germline values: CDR1 SEHNR, CDR2 FQNEAQ (reference sequence). V dropped 4 bases and J dropped 1 base, with 13 bases sitting between them. This entry belongs to a study of blood T cell repertoires in COVID-19. The specimen sequenced was peripheral blood. The chain employs TRBV7-9 and TRBJ2-5; weak D call: TRBD1 (5 bases). The sequence was obtained from a human donor in a cohort sampled during active COVID-19. The CDR3 coding sequence is TGTGCCAGCAGCTCGCACCAGGGTATCCAAGAGACCCAGTACTTC. Its protein product is CASSSHQGIQETQYF.